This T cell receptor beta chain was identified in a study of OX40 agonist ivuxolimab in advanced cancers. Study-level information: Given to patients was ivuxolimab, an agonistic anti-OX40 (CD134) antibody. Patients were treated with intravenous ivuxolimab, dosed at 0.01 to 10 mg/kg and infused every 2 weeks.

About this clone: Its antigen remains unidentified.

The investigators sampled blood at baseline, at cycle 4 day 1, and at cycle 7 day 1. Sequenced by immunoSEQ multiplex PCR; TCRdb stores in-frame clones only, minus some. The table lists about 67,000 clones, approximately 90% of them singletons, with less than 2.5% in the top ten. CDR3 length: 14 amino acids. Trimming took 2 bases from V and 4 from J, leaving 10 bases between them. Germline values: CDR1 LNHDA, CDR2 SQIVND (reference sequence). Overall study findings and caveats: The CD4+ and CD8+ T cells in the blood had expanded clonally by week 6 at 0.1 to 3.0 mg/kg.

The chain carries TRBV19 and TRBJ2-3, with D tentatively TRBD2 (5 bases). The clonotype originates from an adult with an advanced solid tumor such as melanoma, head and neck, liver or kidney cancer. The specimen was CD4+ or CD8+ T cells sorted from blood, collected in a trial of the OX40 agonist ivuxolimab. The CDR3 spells CASSISLAADTQYF. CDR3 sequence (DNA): TGTGCCAGTAGTATAAGCCTAGCAGCAGATACGCAGTATTTT. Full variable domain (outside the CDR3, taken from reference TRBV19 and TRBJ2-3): DGGITQSPKYLFRKEGQNVTLSCEQNLNHDAMYWYRQDPGQGLRLIYYSQIVNDFQKGDIAEGYSVSREKKESFPLTVTSAQKNPTAFYLCASSISLAADTQYFGPGTRLTVL.